Listed below are T cell receptor beta chains from one sample, sequenced in a study of OX40 agonist ivuxolimab in advanced cancers. Only in-frame clones appear in the TCRdb table, and some are missing; sequencing was by immunoSEQ multiplex PCR. The sample holds tens of thousands of clones, approximately 90% seen once. The sample consisted of CD4+ or CD8+ T cells sorted from blood, taken in a trial of the OX40 agonist ivuxolimab. The source is an adult with an advanced solid tumor such as melanoma, head and neck, liver or kidney cancer. Each CDR3 is given with its conserved first and last residue. The D gene is left open where the match is weak. A clone size is listed for some rows: how often the clone was seen (once, few, many), or a class if it is expanded.

d_gene,v_gene,j_gene,abundance,CDR3nt,CDR3aa
TRBD2,TRBV7-8,TRBJ2-7,.,TGTGCCAGCAGCTTAAGTACTAGCGGGATCTACGAGCAGTACTTC,CASSLSTSGIYEQYF
.,TRBV4-2,TRBJ1-2,.,TGTGCCAGCAGCCAAGAGGCGCAGGGCAACTATGGCTACACCTTC,CASSQEAQGNYGYTF
TRBD2,TRBV19,TRBJ2-1,.,TGTGCCAGTAGTCCCTTAGGACTAGGCCTTTACAATGAGCAGTTCTTC,CASSPLGLGLYNEQFF
.,TRBV27,TRBJ2-3,.,TGTGCCAGCAGAGCTAGCTTTTGGGATACGCAGTATTTT,CASRASFWDTQYF
TRBD2,TRBV27,TRBJ2-1,.,TGTGCCAGCAGTTTAAGGGCTAGCGGGGACAATGAGCAGTTCTTC,CASSLRASGDNEQFF
.,TRBV27,TRBJ2-3,.,TGTGCCAGCGGCAGATCAGATACGCAGTATTTT,CASGRSDTQYF
TRBD2,TRBV5-4,TRBJ2-7,.,TGTGCCAGCAGCTTGCGGGGGGTTTCCTACGAGCAGTACTTC,CASSLRGVSYEQYF
.,TRBV6-5,TRBJ1-2,.,TGTGCCAGCAGTTACCAGGGAACTAACTATGGCTACACCTTC,CASSYQGTNYGYTF
.,TRBV13,TRBJ2-2,.,TGTGCCAGCAGCTTAGGGCCGGGGGCTCAGACTACCGGGGAGCTGTTTTTT,CASSLGPGAQTTGELFF
.,TRBV25-1,TRBJ2-3,.,TGTGCCAGCAGTGACCCCGGGACTAGCACAGATACGCAGTATTTT,CASSDPGTSTDTQYF
TRBD2,TRBV7-8,TRBJ2-7,.,TGTGCCAGCAGCTTAAGCGGGACGTCCTACGAGCAGTACTTC,CASSLSGTSYEQYF
TRBD1,TRBV10-3,TRBJ1-5,.,TGTGCCATCAGTGACGCGACAGGGGGCCTACAGCCCCAGCATTTT,CAISDATGGLQPQHF
TRBD1,TRBV4-2,TRBJ1-1,.,TGTGCCAGCAGCCAGGTTACAGGGGCGAACACTGAAGCTTTCTTT,CASSQVTGANTEAFF
.,TRBV6-5,TRBJ2-1,.,TGTGCCAGCAGTCCCAGACTCGTTGGGGTCAATGAGCAGTTCTTC,CASSPRLVGVNEQFF
.,TRBV27,TRBJ1-1,.,TGTGCCAGCAGTATGACACCGAACACTGAAGCTTTCTTT,CASSMTPNTEAFF
.,TRBV5-5,TRBJ2-2,.,TGTGCCAGCAGCTTGTTGACACAACTGAACACCGGGGAGCTGTTTTTT,CASSLLTQLNTGELFF
TRBD1,TRBV4-1,TRBJ2-1,once,TGCGCCAGCAGCCTCCGGGACAGGGGATACAATGAGCAGTTCTTC,CASSLRDRGYNEQFF
.,TRBV7-9,TRBJ2-7,.,TGTGCCAGCAGCCTCAATCACGAGCAGTACTTC,CASSLNHEQYF
.,TRBV27,TRBJ2-6,.,TGTGCCAGCAGTCAATCAGTTTCTGGGGCCAACGTCCTGACTTTC,CASSQSVSGANVLTF
TRBD2,TRBV27,TRBJ2-1,.,TGTGCCAGCAGTTCACTAGCGGGAGGAGAGAATGAGCAGTTCTTC,CASSSLAGGENEQFF
TRBD1,TRBV9,TRBJ2-7,.,TGTGCCAGCAGCCTTTCGGGACAGGGCTACGAGCAGTACTTC,CASSLSGQGYEQYF
.,TRBV15,TRBJ2-7,.,TGTGCCACCAGCCCGGAGGGATACGAGCAGTACTTC,CATSPEGYEQYF
TRBD1,TRBV9,TRBJ1-1,once,TGTGCCAGCAGCGCGACAGGGGGCGGTAATACTGAAGCTTTCTTT,CASSATGGGNTEAFF
TRBD1,TRBV13,TRBJ2-5,.,TGTGCCAGCAGATTCGGGACAGTGCAGACCCAGTACTTC,CASRFGTVQTQYF
.,TRBV4-2,TRBJ2-1,.,TGTGCCAGCAGCTTGGCCACGGTCTCCTACAATGAGCAGTTCTTC,CASSLATVSYNEQFF
TRBD2,TRBV9,TRBJ2-1,.,TGTGCCAGCAGCGTAAGGGACTTACTAGCGGACTCCTACAATGAGCAGTTCTTC,CASSVRDLLADSYNEQFF
TRBD2,TRBV29-1,TRBJ2-1,once,TGCAGCGTTGTCCCGACTAGCGGGGCCTACAATGAGCAGTTCTTC,CSVVPTSGAYNEQFF
.,TRBV19,TRBJ2-4,.,TGTGCCAGTAGTATTGGCCCCTTAAACATTCAGTACTTC,CASSIGPLNIQYF
.,TRBV19,TRBJ2-3,.,TGTGCCAGTAGTATAGAAGGGGGGCTCAGCACAGATACGCAGTATTTT,CASSIEGGLSTDTQYF
TRBD2,TRBV7-8,TRBJ2-2,.,TGTGCCAGCAGCTTAGGTCCTAGCGGGAGAGGGGGGGAGCTGTTTTTT,CASSLGPSGRGGELFF
TRBD1,TRBV6-1,TRBJ1-1,.,TGTGCCAGCAGTGGAGACAGGGGGAACACTGAAGCTTTCTTT,CASSGDRGNTEAFF